This T cell receptor (beta chain) was observed in a study of metastatic and nonmetastatic thyroid tumors (dated by TCRdb to about 2020). Regarding the research as a whole: For patients with malignant and with benign thyroid disease, the researchers compared repertoires between peripheral blood samples and tumor or nodule tissue samples.

This clone was counted many times. Its antigen is not yet known. No much larger clonotype is one base removed from it; base qualities were not supplied. Before undergoing thyroid surgery, none of the patients had been given any kind of treatment. Using T-cell receptor beta sequencing, the study looked back at clinical samples from patients collected from about 2011 to 2018. To prepare the library, PCR was applied. Sequenced using an Illumina HiSeq 4000. The TCR beta-chain CDR3 region of each patient was profiled by high-throughput sequencing. On the authors' methods: Drawing on CDR3 differences between clinicopathological groups, the researchers built a classifier meant to tell apart patients with distant-metastatic papillary thyroid cancer. To measure repertoire diversity the researchers used the Shannon index, while the Morisita-Horn index served to gauge how similar the tumor and blood repertoires were. TCRdb ran its own pipeline on the public reads, namely fastp trimming at Q25 and MiXCR clone calling, and kept in-frame beta chains. Here the V and J calls rest on TCRdb's processing, not on the authors' analysis. The table for this sample lists fewer than 45,000 clones; 13% of them were counted only once. Clones ranked in the top ten supply around 9.5% of the sample.

What the study reported, not specific to this receptor: In both blood and tumor samples, TCR beta diversity was reported to be significantly higher in malignant tumors than in benign nodules.

The CDR3 starts with the cysteine, ends with the phenylalanine, and has 12 residues. Kept here is only the CDR3 DNA, which spans 36 bases and is read in frame from base 1. Relative to germline, V is 6 bases shorter and J is 5 bases shorter, with 10 bases between their ends. The clonotype originates from a female donor with papillary thyroid cancer or a benign thyroid nodule (not recorded which). Some clones in this sample may be carry-over from other donors' samples. The chain uses TRBV12-3 or TRBV12-4 and TRBJ1-1, with no reliable assignment of the D segment. Material: blood. The DNA is as follows: TGTGCCAGCAGGCCGGGTGGGACTGAAGCTTTCTTT. Its protein is CASRPGGTEAFF.